These 28 T cell receptor beta chains were sequenced from one sample in a study of blood T cell repertoires in COVID-19. Clones were sequenced by immunoSEQ multiplex PCR, and TCRdb holds only the in-frame ones, with some missing. The sample records around 250,000 clones, 80% to 85% being singletons. The sequencing sample was made of peripheral blood. The receptors shown here come from a man aged 50-60 years with active or convalescent COVID-19.

The gene calls are TRBV6-2 or TRBV6-3 and TRBJ2-7; D is ambiguous. The CDR3 length is 14 residues. Germline CDR1 reads MNHEY; CDR2 reads SVGEGT. Trimming took off 5 bases at V and 0 bases at J, with 11 bases between the two ends. In nucleotides, the CDR3 is TGTGCCAGCAGTCTCCTACTGAGCTCCTACGAGCAGTACTTC. It translates to CASSLLLSSYEQYF.

V usage is TRBV28 and J usage is TRBJ2-7; the match to TRBD1 covers 7 bases. V was clipped by 6 bases and J by 3 bases; unmatched bases: 8. CDR1 is MDHEN and CDR2 is SYDVKM in the germline V gene. CDR3 length: 14 amino acids. The DNA of the CDR3 is TGTGCCAGCAGCCCCGGGACAGACCTCTACGAGCAGTACTTC. Amino acid sequence: CASSPGTDLYEQYF.

V gene TRBV20-1 combines with J gene TRBJ1-1; 9 nucleotides align to TRBD1. V trimming: 3 bases; J trimming: 5 bases; junction bases outside the gene matches: 7. This CDR3 is built from 14 residues. Germline lookup yields CDR1 DFQATT and CDR2 SNEGSKA (reference sequence). The CDR3 sequence: CSASTGGSSTEAFF. CDR3 sequence (DNA): TGCAGTGCTAGTACAGGGGGCTCATCGACTGAAGCTTTCTTT.

Ten or more counts support this clone. The CDR3 protein is CASSLGLPGLTEQFF. The CDR3 bases are TGTGCCAGCAGCTTAGGCTTACCGGGACTAACTGAGCAGTTCTTC. V and J are TRBV7-3 and TRBJ2-1; TRBD2 matches at 7 bases. The trim removed 2 bases at V and 9 bases at J, leaving 10 bases unmatched. The CDR3 has 15 residues. CDR1 is SGHTA, CDR2 FQGTGA, per germline.

This sequence joins TRBV5-4 and TRBJ2-3; a possible D gene is TRBD2 (6 bases). Germline V lookup: CDR1 SGHNT, CDR2 YYREEE (reference sequence). V dropped 4 bases and J dropped 2 bases, with 11 bases sitting between them. This CDR3 is built from 14 residues. The CDR3 protein is CASSRLGNTDTQYF. CDR3 coding DNA: TGTGCCAGCAGCCGACTAGGGAACACAGATACGCAGTATTTT.

The chain combines TRBV2 with TRBJ1-6, with TRBD1 identical over 7 bases. CDR3 size: 16 residues. CDR1 and CDR2 from the germline V gene are SNHLY and FYNNEI. The V segment lost 6 bases and the J segment 11 bases; nucleotides outside the gene matches: 16. The CDR3 DNA reads as TGTGCCAGCAGCCGAGACAGGGTGAGAGGGAATACACCCCTCCACTTT. Translating it yields CASSRDRVRGNTPLHF.

CDR3 region: CATSDPGGGRADTQYF. CDR3 in DNA: TGTGCCACCAGTGATCCTGGGGGGGGCCGGGCAGATACGCAGTATTTT. The chain joins TRBV24-1 to TRBJ2-3, with D possibly TRBD2 on 7 matching bases. Trimming took 3 bases from V and 4 from J, leaving 16 bases between them. There are 16 residues in the CDR3. From germline, CDR1 is KGHDR and CDR2 SFDVKD.

This clone was picked up one time. This chain uses TRBV3-1 (or the pseudogene TRBV3-2) with TRBJ2-1; 8 bases line up with TRBD2. Germline CDR1 reads LGHDT; CDR2 reads YNNKEL (reference sequence). J lost 8 bases, V lost 1 base, and 13 bases had no gene match. The CDR3 sequence is 17 residues long. The CDR3: CASSQVQALAEHYEQFF. The DNA for the CDR3 is TGTGCCAGCAGCCAAGTACAGGCACTAGCGGAGCATTATGAGCAGTTCTTC.

This chain uses TRBV2 with TRBJ2-1; D not resolved. The germline gives CDR1 SNHLY, CDR2 FYNNEI. V lost 7 bases to trimming and J lost 4 bases, with 14 bases between them. This CDR3 has 14 amino acids. CDR3 DNA sequence: TGTGCCAGCAATAGGCAGGCGACGTACAATGAGCAGTTCTTC. As protein: CASNRQATYNEQFF. Variable domain in full (rest from reference TRBV2 and TRBJ2-1): EPEVTQTPSHQVTQMGQEVILRCVPISNHLYFYWYRQILGQKVEFLVSFYNNEISEKSEIFDDQFSVERPDGSNFTLKIRSTKLEDSAMYFCASNRQATYNEQFFGPGTRLTVL.

J is TRBJ2-6 and V is TRBV9; no firm D call. V was cut by 2 bases and J by 9 bases, with 9 bases left in between. This CDR3 is 13 amino acids long. The germline CDR1 and CDR2 sequences are SGDLS and YYNGEE. The CDR3 nucleotides are TGTGCCAGCAGCGTCCCCCCAGGCAACGTCCTGACTTTC. This codes for CASSVPPGNVLTF. Supplemented by reference TRBV9 and TRBJ2-6, the full variable domain reads DSGVTQTPKHLITATGQRVTLRCSPRSGDLSVYWYQQSLDQGLQFLIQYYNGEERAKGNILERFSAQQFPDLHSELNLSSLELGDSALYFCASSVPPGNVLTFGAGSRLTVL.

This rearrangement joins TRBV7-3 to TRBJ2-3; TRBD1 might be the D (7 bases). Per germline, CDR1 SGHTA and CDR2 FQGTGA. V dropped 3 bases and J dropped 6 bases, with 13 bases sitting between them. This CDR3 has 14 residues. The CDR3 DNA reads as TGTGCCAGCAGCTTCCGTGCAGGGGGGGATACGCAGTATTTT. Protein sequence: CASSFRAGGDTQYF. Filled out from reference TRBV7-3 and TRBJ2-3, the complete variable domain reads GAGVSQTPSNKVTEKGKYVELRCDPISGHTALYWYRQSLGQGPEFLIYFQGTGAADDSGLPNDRFFAVRPEGSVSTLKIQRTERGDSAVYLCASSFRAGGDTQYFGPGTRLTVL.

J is TRBJ1-2 and V is TRBV11-2; a weak D match, TRBD1 (5 bases). The germline V and J ends were trimmed by 3 bases and 8 bases, with 25 bases remaining between them. Germline-derived CDR1 and CDR2 are SGHAT and FQNNGV. This CDR3 spans 17 amino acids. CDR3 sequence: CASSFGGVVQALGGYTF. CDR3 DNA sequence: TGTGCCAGCAGCTTTGGGGGGGTTGTGCAGGCCCTTGGAGGCTACACCTTC.

This clone is a singleton in its sample. This chain uses TRBV6-5 with TRBJ2-7; tentatively, D is TRBD1 (7 bases). The length of the CDR3 is 15 residues. V was trimmed by 5 bases and J by 3 bases, leaving 17 bases between them. The germline CDR1 and CDR2 sequences are MNHEY and SVGAGI. The chain's CDR3 is CASSTRRQGGYEQYF. CDR3 DNA sequence: TGTGCCAGCAGTACCCGTAGACAGGGAGGCTACGAGCAGTACTTC.

The genes are TRBV10-3 and TRBJ2-4; TRBD1 matches 7 bases. CDR1 is ENHRY and CDR2 is SYGVKD in the germline V gene. Trimming at V came to 4 bases and at J to 3 bases, leaving 0 bases not matched to a gene. This CDR3 is 13 amino acids long. This CDR3 reads CAISAGGKNIQYF. The CDR3 DNA sequence: TGTGCCATCAGTGCAGGGGGCAAAAACATTCAGTACTTC.

The chain links TRBV30 to TRBJ1-2; 8 nucleotides match TRBD1. Germline V gene data show CDR1 as GTSNPN and CDR2 as SVGIG (reference sequence). V lost 0 bases, J lost 2 bases, and 8 bases stayed unmatched. The CDR3 loop spans 16 amino acids. This CDR3 is CAWSVQVGTGNYGYTF. The CDR3 DNA follows: TGTGCCTGGAGTGTACAGGTAGGGACAGGCAACTATGGCTACACCTTC.

The CDR3 region is CASSYRQGEDEQYF. CDR3 in DNA: TGTGCCAGCAGCTATAGACAGGGGGAAGACGAGCAGTACTTC. The gene calls are TRBV11-1 and TRBJ2-7; 9 bases are a match to TRBD1. The germline CDR1 and CDR2 sequences are SGHAT and FQDESV (reference sequence). The V and J ends lost 4 bases and 5 bases, in that order; junction bases with no gene match: 6. The CDR3 loop spans 14 amino acids.

The rearrangement uses TRBV5-6 and TRBJ2-5, with 7 nucleotides matching TRBD1. The V and J ends lost 4 bases and 9 bases, in that order; junction bases with no gene match: 6. Germline V lookup: CDR1 SGHDT, CDR2 YYEEEE. The CDR3 spans 12 residues. The CDR3 region has the DNA TGTGCCAGCAGCCGGATAGGACAGGCCCAGTACTTC. Encoded protein: CASSRIGQAQYF.

The rearrangement uses TRBV27 and TRBJ2-6; D unresolved. This CDR3 comprises 17 residues. The germline V gene encodes CDR1 MNHEY and CDR2 SMNVEV (reference sequence). The V and J ends lost 0 bases and 0 bases respectively, with 9 bases between them. CDR3 coding DNA: TGTGCCAGCAGTTTATCGGGCCGTTCCTCTGGGGCCAACGTCCTGACTTTC. Its translation is CASSLSGRSSGANVLTF.

The genes are TRBV9 and TRBJ1-2; unclear D gene. Germline V lookup: CDR1 SGDLS, CDR2 YYNGEE. There are 19 residues in the CDR3. V lost 0 bases, J lost 5 bases, and 26 bases lay in between. The CDR3 region is CASSVGIEGSDLIGYGYTF. Written as DNA, the CDR3 is TGTGCCAGCAGCGTAGGAATTGAGGGCAGTGACTTGATTGGGTATGGCTACACCTTC.

J is TRBJ1-2 and V is TRBV28; 7 bases match TRBD1. Germline loops: CDR1 MDHEN, CDR2 SYDVKM. There are 17 residues in the CDR3. With V trimmed by 3 bases and J by 0 bases, 10 bases remained unmatched. CDR3 sequence: CASSLSLTGQPNYGYTF. The CDR3 region has the DNA TGTGCCAGCAGTTTGTCCCTAACGGGACAGCCTAACTATGGCTACACCTTC.

This chain joins TRBV5-5 and TRBJ2-3; the match to TRBD2 covers 9 bases. CDR1 SGHKS and CDR2 YYEKEE come from the germline V gene (reference sequence). The V segment lost 4 bases and the J segment 2 bases; nucleotides outside the gene matches: 8. This CDR3 spans 16 amino acids. Here the CDR3 DNA reads TGTGCCAGCAGCACCGGTCAGCGGGGGGCCACAGATACGCAGTATTTT. It yields the protein CASSTGQRGATDTQYF. The variable domain in full, with the rest retrieved from reference TRBV5-5 and TRBJ2-3, is DAGVTQSPTHLIKTRGQQVTLRCSPISGHKSVSWYQQVLGQGPQFIFQYYEKEERGRGNFPDRFSARQFPNYSSELNVNALLLGDSALYLCASSTGQRGATDTQYFGPGTRLTVL.

The CDR3 here is CASSQEAGGRNYGYTF. The CDR3 coding sequence is TGTGCCAGCAGCCAAGAGGCGGGAGGCCGTAACTATGGCTACACCTTC. The chain links TRBV14 to TRBJ1-2, with D unclear. Germline values: CDR1 SGHDN, CDR2 FVKESK. Trimming removed 0 bases at V and 1 base at J, with 12 bases between. The CDR3 contains 16 residues.

V gene TRBV18 combines with J gene TRBJ2-1; 10 bases agree with TRBD2. The CDR3 contains 15 residues. Germline V gene data show CDR1 as KGHSH and CDR2 as LQKENI. V was pared by 2 bases and J by 10 bases, with 8 bases of the junction left unmatched. The CDR3 nucleotides are TGTGCCAGCTCACCATCAGCGGGGGGGCCACAGGAGCAGTTCTTC. It specifies CASSPSAGGPQEQFF.

The V call is TRBV5-1, the J call TRBJ2-2; TRBD1 might be the D (6 bases). The germline CDR1 and CDR2 sequences are SGHRS and YFSETQ. The CDR3 has 15 amino acids. Between the trimmed V and J ends, which lost 0 bases and 6 bases, there was a span of 12 bases. As DNA, the CDR3 is TGCGCCAGCAGCTTGGCCGGGACAAAGTCCGGGGAGCTGTTTTTT. As protein: CASSLAGTKSGELFF.

This clone was detected a few times. This chain joins TRBV3-1 (or the pseudogene TRBV3-2) and TRBJ1-4; a weak D match, TRBD1 (6 bases). V was trimmed by 2 bases and J by 7 bases, leaving 11 bases between them. The CDR3 is 14 amino acids. Germline CDR1 is LGHDT and CDR2 is YNNKEL (reference sequence). This CDR3 is CASSQNRGCEKLFF. The CDR3, as DNA: TGTGCCAGCAGCCAAAATAGGGGGTGTGAAAAACTGTTTTTT.

This clone was seen a few times. CDR3 loop: CASSLTSGTSYEQYF. The CDR3 nucleotides are TGTGCCAGCAGCTTAACTAGCGGGACGTCCTACGAGCAGTACTTC. The rearrangement uses TRBV7-9 and TRBJ2-7; 10 bases agree with TRBD2. Germline CDR1 and CDR2: SEHNR and FQNEAQ (reference sequence). V lost 2 bases and J lost 1; bases outside the gene matches: 2. The CDR3 covers 15 residues.

The chain employs TRBV27 and TRBJ2-7, with D unclear. Germline assignment: CDR1 MNHEY and CDR2 SMNVEV (reference sequence). The V and J ends lost 8 bases and 0 bases respectively, with 5 bases between them. The CDR3 runs 11 residues. The CDR3 nucleotides are TGTGCCAGCGGCAGCTCCTACGAGCAGTACTTC. Its translation: CASGSSYEQYF.

V is TRBV19 and J is TRBJ1-1, with D possibly being TRBD1 (5 bases). Germline CDR1 reads LNHDA; CDR2 reads SQIVND (reference sequence). V was trimmed by 3 bases and J by 6 bases, leaving 20 bases between them. This CDR3 has 16 amino acids. CDR3 sequence reads: CASSIRTGGDPAEAFF. CDR3 DNA: TGTGCCAGTAGTATCCGTACCGGGGGGGATCCTGCTGAAGCTTTCTTT.